These T cell receptor beta chains were read from a single sample in a study of blood T cell repertoires in COVID-19. This table comes from immunoSEQ multiplex PCR, and its TCRdb copy is limited to in-frame clones, with some not included. The data contain about 180,000 clones, approximately 86% of them singletons. The sample taken for sequencing was peripheral blood. The receptors derive from a man aged 50 or older with active or convalescent COVID-19. CDR3s include the opening cysteine and the closing phenylalanine or tryptophan. Each record gives: V gene, J gene, clone size, D gene, CDR3 protein, CDR3 DNA. D genes are given only for firm matches. A row's size may be missing; if present it is once, few, many or a size class.

TRBV30	TRBJ1-4	NA	TRBD1	CAWSSYRGLEEKLFF	TGTGCCTGGAGTTCTTACAGGGGGCTGGAGGAAAAACTGTTTTTT
TRBV12-3/TRBV12-4	TRBJ1-1	NA	NA	CASSTRRTEAFF	TGTGCCAGCAGTACGAGGAGAACTGAAGCTTTCTTT
TRBV19	TRBJ2-1	NA	NA	CASTPREGSYNEQFF	TGTGCCAGTACCCCCCGCGAGGGCTCCTACAATGAGCAGTTCTTC
TRBV11-2	TRBJ2-7	once	TRBD2	CASSPGTSQGQYF	TGTGCCAGCAGCCCCGGGACTAGCCAGGGGCAGTACTTC
TRBV7-3	TRBJ2-1	NA	NA	CASSPQPSHFGNEQFF	TGTGCCAGCAGCCCACAGCCGAGCCATTTCGGCAATGAGCAGTTCTTC
TRBV28	TRBJ1-6	NA	NA	CASSSPQLSNSPLHF	TGTGCCAGCAGTTCGCCCCAACTTAGTAATTCACCCCTCCACTTT
TRBV10-3	TRBJ1-6	NA	TRBD1	CATATGDNNSPLHF	TGTGCCACGGCGACAGGGGATAATAATTCACCCCTCCACTTT
TRBV9	TRBJ1-2	NA	NA	CASSVGSGARNYGYTF	TGTGCCAGCAGCGTAGGCAGTGGGGCGCGTAACTATGGCTACACCTTC
TRBV9	TRBJ2-6	once	NA	CASSSGSSGANVLTF	TGTGCCAGCAGCTCAGGGTCTTCTGGGGCCAACGTCCTGACTTTC
TRBV12-5	TRBJ1-2	NA	TRBD1	CASGDRGSGLTF	TGTGCTAGTGGAGACAGGGGCTCAGGCCTCACCTTC
TRBV12-3/TRBV12-4	TRBJ2-7	NA	TRBD1	CASRPGTAYEQYF	TGTGCCAGCAGGCCCGGGACAGCCTACGAGCAGTACTTC
TRBV6-6	TRBJ1-1	NA	NA	CASSYSPPLTEAFF	TGTGCCAGCAGTTACAGCCCACCCTTAACTGAAGCTTTCTTT
TRBV6-4	TRBJ1-1	NA	NA	CASSDSFDTEAFF	TGTGCCAGCAGTGACAGCTTTGACACTGAAGCTTTCTTT
TRBV4-3	TRBJ1-4	NA	TRBD1	CASSQDRAEAANEKLFF	TGCGCCAGCAGCCAGGACAGGGCAGAGGCGGCTAATGAAAAACTGTTTTTT
TRBV2	TRBJ1-4	NA	NA	CASSELRSGANEKLFF	TGTGCCAGCAGTGAATTGCGGTCAGGGGCTAATGAAAAACTGTTTTTT
TRBV7-2	TRBJ2-7	NA	TRBD1	CASNKETGSFEQYF	TGTGCCAGCAATAAGGAGACAGGGTCATTCGAGCAGTACTTC
TRBV12-5	TRBJ1-1	NA	NA	CASGSTGTKLNTEAFF	TGTGCTAGTGGTTCTACAGGGACCAAACTGAACACTGAAGCTTTCTTT
TRBV7-9	TRBJ2-7	few	NA	CASSGDYYEQYF	TGTGCCAGCAGCGGAGATTACTACGAGCAGTACTTC
TRBV27	TRBJ2-3	NA	NA	CASMQRGTDTQYF	TGTGCCAGCATGCAGCGGGGCACAGATACGCAGTATTTT
TRBV19	TRBJ2-6	NA	NA	CATPRAGYSGANVLTF	TGTGCCACCCCACGGGCAGGGTACTCTGGGGCCAACGTCCTGACTTTC
TRBV6-5	TRBJ1-1	once	TRBD1	CASILTGGAAEAFF	TGTGCCAGCATATTAACAGGGGGCGCGGCTGAAGCTTTCTTT
TRBV15	TRBJ2-1	few	TRBD2	CATRGTSGRNEQFF	TGTGCCACCAGAGGGACTAGCGGGAGAAATGAGCAGTTCTTC
TRBV19	TRBJ1-5	NA	NA	CASTLSGGSNQPQHF	TGTGCCAGTACCCTGTCCGGGGGAAGCAATCAGCCCCAGCATTTT
TRBV24-1	TRBJ2-1	NA	NA	CATSDLDSSYNEQFF	TGTGCCACCAGTGATTTAGACAGCTCCTACAATGAGCAGTTCTTC
TRBV4-3	TRBJ2-3	NA	TRBD2	CASSPARTSGGTDTQYF	TGCGCCAGCAGCCCCGCACGGACTAGCGGGGGCACAGATACGCAGTATTTT
TRBV3-1/TRBV3-2	TRBJ2-1	NA	TRBD1	CASSRDRYYNEQFF	TGTGCCAGCAGTCGGGACAGGTATTACAATGAGCAGTTCTTC
TRBV5-4	TRBJ2-7	NA	NA	CASSIPTSSYEQYF	TGTGCCAGCAGTATCCCGACTAGCTCCTACGAGCAGTACTTC
TRBV6-6	TRBJ1-1	NA	NA	CASSSGNTEAFF	TGTGCCAGCAGTTCGGGTAACACTGAAGCTTTCTTT
TRBV5-1	TRBJ2-1	once	NA	CASSLDGLNSESYNEQFF	TGCGCCAGCAGCTTGGACGGGTTGAATTCTGAAAGTTACAATGAGCAGTTCTTC
TRBV5-1	TRBJ2-2	NA	TRBD2	CASSLLWTGGGGELFF	TGCGCCAGCAGCTTGCTTTGGACCGGCGGGGGCGGGGAGCTGTTTTTT
TRBV7-3	TRBJ2-2	NA	TRBD1	CASSLRQGVDTGELFF	TGTGCCAGCAGCCTCCGACAGGGGGTGGACACCGGGGAGCTGTTTTTT
TRBV7-2	TRBJ1-5	NA	NA	CASSSGGGPNQPQHF	TGTGCCAGCAGTTCCGGGGGGGGCCCCAATCAGCCCCAGCATTTT
TRBV6-5	TRBJ1-2	NA	NA	CASSSGTGDYGYTF	TGTGCCAGCAGTTCCGGGACGGGAGACTATGGCTACACCTTC
TRBV2	TRBJ1-6	NA	NA	CASSYNRQDYNSPLHF	TGTGCCAGCAGCTACAATCGACAGGACTATAATTCACCCCTCCACTTT
TRBV5-1	TRBJ2-6	NA	TRBD1	CASSTGTASSGANVLTF	TGCGCCAGCAGCACCGGGACAGCAAGCTCTGGGGCCAACGTCCTGACTTTC
TRBV5-6	TRBJ1-3	few	TRBD1	CASSLVADRTIYF	TGTGCCAGCAGCTTGGTCGCGGACAGGACCATATATTTT
TRBV27	TRBJ2-3	NA	TRBD1	CASGDRTDTQYF	TGTGCCAGCGGGGACAGGACAGATACGCAGTATTTT
TRBV11-3	TRBJ2-7	many	TRBD1	CASSQDRVQVEQYF	TGTGCCAGCAGCCAAGACAGGGTTCAAGTCGAGCAGTACTTC
TRBV5-1	TRBJ1-2	NA	NA	CASSLAWGGGYTF	TGCGCCAGCAGCTTGGCCTGGGGGGGTGGCTACACCTTC
TRBV6-2/TRBV6-3	TRBJ1-6	NA	NA	CASSYLDSNSPLHF	TGTGCCAGCAGTTACTTGGACTCTAATTCACCCCTCCACTTT
TRBV5-1	TRBJ2-5	NA	NA	CASSKGEGGGTQYF	TGCGCCAGCAGCAAAGGCGAAGGGGGGGGTACCCAGTACTTC
TRBV4-3	TRBJ1-1	NA	NA	CASSREGNTEAFF	TGCGCCAGCTCTCGGGAGGGAAACACTGAAGCTTTCTTT
TRBV11-3	TRBJ1-3	NA	NA	CASSFPGSTIYF	TGTGCCAGCAGCTTCCCAGGCAGCACCATATATTTT
TRBV21-1	TRBJ2-7	NA	NA	CASNPGQPPHEQYF	TGTGCCAGCAATCCGGGACAGCCACCCCACGAGCAGTACTTC
TRBV2	TRBJ1-4	NA	NA	CASLQGRNEKLFF	TGTGCCAGTTTACAGGGTAGGAATGAAAAACTGTTTTTT
TRBV24-1	TRBJ1-5	NA	NA	CATSDFGGSAQHF	TGTGCCACCAGTGATTTTGGCGGATCGGCCCAGCATTTT
TRBV29-1	TRBJ2-3	NA	NA	CSARTSQAKGTQYF	TGCAGCGCCCGGACTTCCCAGGCGAAGGGTACGCAGTATTTT
TRBV21-1	TRBJ2-5	NA	NA	CASSRRRPPDRGRDTQYF	TGTGCCAGCAGCCGAAGGAGGCCCCCGGACAGGGGAAGGGACACCCAGTACTTC
TRBV9	TRBJ2-1	NA	NA	CASSVGASSYNEQFF	TGTGCCAGCAGCGTAGGGGCGTCTTCCTACAATGAGCAGTTCTTC
TRBV3-1/TRBV3-2	TRBJ2-5	NA	TRBD2	CASSQDLVGPGGETQYF	TGTGCCAGCAGCCAAGATTTAGTGGGGCCGGGAGGAGAGACCCAGTACTTC
TRBV9	TRBJ2-5	NA	TRBD1	CASSKTGGQGETQYF	TGTGCCAGCAGCAAAACAGGGGGCCAGGGGGAGACCCAGTACTTC